The 14 T cell receptor beta chains below all came from one sample that was sequenced in a study of cytomegalovirus exposure and HLA in healthy donors. The PCR used 60 Vbeta and 13 Jbeta primers. The protocol was immunoSEQ multiplex PCR, while the TCRdb copy is restricted to in-frame clones and leaves out a portion. Of tens of thousands of clones listed, 83% are singletons. Sequencing was done on a sample of PBMCs. These receptor sequences come from a man aged 25 to 40 in good health and CMV-seronegative.

J is TRBJ2-1 and V is TRBV7-2; D not certain. Germline CDR1 and CDR2: SGHTA and FQGNSA. V lost 2 bases to trimming and J lost 7 bases, with 3 bases between them. This CDR3 contains 11 residues. CDR3 nucleotides: TGTGCCAGCAGCTTAACAAATGAGCAGTTCTTC. Translated, it gives CASSLTNEQFF.

The chain carries TRBV23-1 and TRBJ2-3; possible D gene TRBD1, 6 bases. TRBV23-1 is designated an ORF whose function remains uncertain. CDR3 length equals 18 residues. Between the trimmed V and J ends, which lost 2 bases and 2 bases, there was a span of 20 bases. In nucleotides, the CDR3 is TGCGCCAGCAGTCAACCGAACAGGGTGAGGAGCCACACAGATACGCAGTATTTT. Translating it yields CASSQPNRVRSHTDTQYF.

About this clone itself: The sample has other DNA sequences that encode this CDR3 too. This chain joins TRBV5-1 and TRBJ1-1; D possibly corresponds to TRBD1 (5 bases). Germline values: CDR1 SGHRS, CDR2 YFSETQ. The CDR3 spans 17 residues. Trimming removed 0 bases at V and 11 bases at J, with 26 bases between. Here the CDR3 DNA reads TGCGCCAGCAGCTTGGGCGGGACGCAGGTTGGAAATAAGGGGGCTTTCTTT. This gives the protein CASSLGGTQVGNKGAFF.

This chain joins TRBV4-1 and TRBJ2-2, with 9 positions matching TRBD2. This CDR3 comprises 17 residues. V trimming: 8 bases; J trimming: 0 bases; junction bases outside the gene matches: 10. Per the germline V gene, CDR1 is MGHRA and CDR2 is YSYEKL. CDR3 amino acids: CASSIAGDPSNTGELFF. DNA for the CDR3: TGCGCCAGCTCCATAGCGGGGGACCCCTCGAACACCGGGGAGCTGTTTTTT.

The CDR3 DNA reads TGTGCCAGCAGGGGGACTAGCGGGAGCCCCGGGGAGCTGTTTTTT. This codes for CASRGTSGSPGELFF. The chain uses TRBV2 and TRBJ2-2; 14 bases align to TRBD2. This CDR3 comprises 15 residues. Per the germline V gene, CDR1 is SNHLY and CDR2 is FYNNEI. V gave up 6 bases and J gave up 6 bases; unmatched junction bases: 3.

The chain links TRBV2 to TRBJ2-1; maybe TRBD2 (5 bases). Between the trimmed V and J ends, which lost 2 bases and 4 bases, there was a span of 12 bases. The CDR3 loop spans 15 amino acids. Germline V gene data show CDR1 as SNHLY and CDR2 as FYNNEI. The CDR3 sequence: CASSEFVRVYNEQFF. The CDR3 bases are TGTGCCAGCAGTGAATTCGTGCGGGTTTACAATGAGCAGTTCTTC. Full variable domain (missing parts from reference TRBV2 and TRBJ2-1): EPEVTQTPSHQVTQMGQEVILRCVPISNHLYFYWYRQILGQKVEFLVSFYNNEISEKSEIFDDQFSVERPDGSNFTLKIRSTKLEDSAMYFCASSEFVRVYNEQFFGPGTRLTVL.

The chain recombines TRBV25-1 with TRBJ2-5; 7 positions agree with TRBD1. The end of the DNA aligns better with TRBJ2-7, so the J call may be wrong. Per germline, CDR1 MGHDK and CDR2 SYGVNS. This CDR3 has 12 residues. The CDR3 reads CASSVQGYEQYF. Here the CDR3 DNA reads TGTGCCAGCAGTGTACAGGGGTACGAGCAGTACTTC.

This sequence joins TRBV5-4 and TRBJ2-3; 11 positions agree with TRBD2. CDR1 is SGHNT and CDR2 is YYREEE in the germline V gene (reference sequence). CDR3 size: 16 residues. V was pared by 2 bases and J by 3 bases, with 5 bases of the junction left unmatched. The CDR3 nucleotides read TGTGCCAGCAGCTTTGCCCTAGCGGGAGGTACAGATACGCAGTATTTT. As protein: CASSFALAGGTDTQYF.

This clone occurred once. The same CDR3 can be traced to other DNA sequences in this sample. This chain links TRBV19 with TRBJ1-1; D is unresolved. Germline assignment: CDR1 LNHDA and CDR2 SQIVND (reference sequence). This CDR3 contains 13 residues. Between the trimmed V and J ends, which lost 5 bases and 0 bases, there was a span of 7 bases. The CDR3 DNA is TGTGCCAGTAGTTGGGCTTTGAACACTGAAGCTTTCTTT. Translating gives CASSWALNTEAFF.

The chain joins TRBV7-9 to TRBJ2-1, with D tentatively TRBD2 (6 bases). This CDR3 contains 14 residues. CDR1 is SEHNR and CDR2 is FQNEAQ in the germline V gene (reference sequence). V was trimmed by 5 bases and J by 9 bases, leaving 17 bases between them. This CDR3 reads CASSPGTLVGEQFF. The CDR3 DNA reads as TGTGCCAGCAGCCCGGGGACTCTAGTCGGTGAGCAGTTCTTC.

This clone appeared a single time. V gene TRBV7-9 combines with J gene TRBJ2-1; D possibly corresponds to TRBD2 (7 bases). The V and J ends lost 0 bases and 6 bases respectively, with 15 bases between them. The CDR3 loop spans 16 amino acids. From germline, CDR1 is SEHNR and CDR2 FQNEAQ (reference sequence). CDR3 nucleotides: TGTGCCAGCAGCTTAGCGGGGGGGCTAAGTGTCAATGAGCAGTTCTTC. Amino acids: CASSLAGGLSVNEQFF. Combining the CDR3 with reference TRBV7-9 and TRBJ2-1 gives the whole variable domain DTGVSQNPRHKITKRGQNVTFRCDPISEHNRLYWYRQTLGQGPEFLTYFQNEAQLEKSRLLSDRFSAERPKGSFSTLEIQRTEQGDSAMYLCASSLAGGLSVNEQFFGPGTRLTVL.

This chain links TRBV10-3 with TRBJ2-3, with D uncertain. With 7 bases removed from V and 2 bases from J, the gap between germline ends came to 10 bases. Germline V gene data show CDR1 as ENHRY and CDR2 as SYGVKD. This CDR3 comprises 13 residues. Written as DNA, the CDR3 is TGTGCCATCATGGGCCCAGACACAGATACGCAGTATTTT. Translated, it gives CAIMGPDTDTQYF.

V and J are TRBV29-1 and TRBJ1-3; no clear D. Trimming pared 3 bases from V and 9 bases from J, leaving 12 bases between. The germline V gene encodes CDR1 SQVTM and CDR2 ANQGSEA. This CDR3 comprises 12 residues. CDR3 loop: CSVDPGSGTIYF. The DNA for the CDR3 is TGCAGCGTTGACCCGGGGAGTGGCACCATATATTTT.

This clone showed up just once. Mismatch with germline at one junction end may stem from a read error. This chain connects TRBV5-4 to TRBJ2-3; 8 nucleotides agree with TRBD2. Germline CDR1 reads SGHNT; CDR2 reads YYREEE (reference sequence). This CDR3 region has 15 residues. In DNA, the CDR3 is TGTGCCAGCAGCTCCGCCAGGACTAGCACAGATACGCGGTATTTT. It is translated as CASSSARTSTDTRYF.